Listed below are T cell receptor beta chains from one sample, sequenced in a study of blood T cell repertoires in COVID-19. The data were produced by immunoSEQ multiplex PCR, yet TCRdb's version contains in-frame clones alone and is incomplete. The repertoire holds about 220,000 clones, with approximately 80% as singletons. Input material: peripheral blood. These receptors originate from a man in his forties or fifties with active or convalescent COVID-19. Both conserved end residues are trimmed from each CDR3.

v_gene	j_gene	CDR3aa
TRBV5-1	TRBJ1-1	ASSFQGGSTEAF
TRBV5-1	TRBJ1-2	ASSLAAGQGQGYT
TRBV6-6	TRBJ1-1	ASSYSWEYTEAF
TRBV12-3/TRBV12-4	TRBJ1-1	ASSTYKNTEAF
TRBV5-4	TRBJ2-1	ASSLSREGNEQF
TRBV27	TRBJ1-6	ASSPRQGARNSPLH
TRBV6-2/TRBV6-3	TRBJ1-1	ASSRGQLNTEAF
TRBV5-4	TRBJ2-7	ASSLVAGGGEQY
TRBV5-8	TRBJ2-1	ASSLFVSSEPGYNEQF
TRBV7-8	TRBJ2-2	ASRRRGGPGELF
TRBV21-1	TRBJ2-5	ASSKWNTGVQETQY
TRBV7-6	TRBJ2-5	ASTDATEYHKLQETQY
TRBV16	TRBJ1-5	ASSQSSGNQPQH
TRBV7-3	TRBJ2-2	ASSGGDNTGELF
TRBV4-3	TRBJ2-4	ASSQDPGGGRAKNIQY
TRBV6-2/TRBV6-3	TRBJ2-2	ASSYLAGPSTGELF
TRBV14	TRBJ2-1	ASSQENLQGANEQF
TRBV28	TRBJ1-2	ASSLMAGQYYGYT
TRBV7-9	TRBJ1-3	ASSSQSSGNTIY
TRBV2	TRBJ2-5	ASSSVMGAGETQY
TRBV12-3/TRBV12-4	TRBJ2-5	ASGGAEETQY
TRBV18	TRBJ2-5	ASSPGQEGRETQY
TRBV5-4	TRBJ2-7	ASSNQGSDEQY
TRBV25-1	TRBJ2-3	ASSPALGLAGGSDTQY
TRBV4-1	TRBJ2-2	ASSQVGVGELF
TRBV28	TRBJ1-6	ASSGKQGLNSPLH
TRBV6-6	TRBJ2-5	ASSRTSGRLGTQY
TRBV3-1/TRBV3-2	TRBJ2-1	ASSHASEQF
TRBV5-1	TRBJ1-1	ASSRGGTGPNTEAF
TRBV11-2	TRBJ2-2	ASSSLEGLAHNTGELF
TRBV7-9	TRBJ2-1	ASSPGLAGENEQF
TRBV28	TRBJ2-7	ASSADRVYEQY
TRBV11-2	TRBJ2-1	ASERGGYNEQF
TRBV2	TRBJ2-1	ASSALADEQF
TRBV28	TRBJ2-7	ASTISSEQY
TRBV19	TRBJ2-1	ASSSGPNNEQF
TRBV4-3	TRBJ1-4	ASSQDPPFATNEKLF